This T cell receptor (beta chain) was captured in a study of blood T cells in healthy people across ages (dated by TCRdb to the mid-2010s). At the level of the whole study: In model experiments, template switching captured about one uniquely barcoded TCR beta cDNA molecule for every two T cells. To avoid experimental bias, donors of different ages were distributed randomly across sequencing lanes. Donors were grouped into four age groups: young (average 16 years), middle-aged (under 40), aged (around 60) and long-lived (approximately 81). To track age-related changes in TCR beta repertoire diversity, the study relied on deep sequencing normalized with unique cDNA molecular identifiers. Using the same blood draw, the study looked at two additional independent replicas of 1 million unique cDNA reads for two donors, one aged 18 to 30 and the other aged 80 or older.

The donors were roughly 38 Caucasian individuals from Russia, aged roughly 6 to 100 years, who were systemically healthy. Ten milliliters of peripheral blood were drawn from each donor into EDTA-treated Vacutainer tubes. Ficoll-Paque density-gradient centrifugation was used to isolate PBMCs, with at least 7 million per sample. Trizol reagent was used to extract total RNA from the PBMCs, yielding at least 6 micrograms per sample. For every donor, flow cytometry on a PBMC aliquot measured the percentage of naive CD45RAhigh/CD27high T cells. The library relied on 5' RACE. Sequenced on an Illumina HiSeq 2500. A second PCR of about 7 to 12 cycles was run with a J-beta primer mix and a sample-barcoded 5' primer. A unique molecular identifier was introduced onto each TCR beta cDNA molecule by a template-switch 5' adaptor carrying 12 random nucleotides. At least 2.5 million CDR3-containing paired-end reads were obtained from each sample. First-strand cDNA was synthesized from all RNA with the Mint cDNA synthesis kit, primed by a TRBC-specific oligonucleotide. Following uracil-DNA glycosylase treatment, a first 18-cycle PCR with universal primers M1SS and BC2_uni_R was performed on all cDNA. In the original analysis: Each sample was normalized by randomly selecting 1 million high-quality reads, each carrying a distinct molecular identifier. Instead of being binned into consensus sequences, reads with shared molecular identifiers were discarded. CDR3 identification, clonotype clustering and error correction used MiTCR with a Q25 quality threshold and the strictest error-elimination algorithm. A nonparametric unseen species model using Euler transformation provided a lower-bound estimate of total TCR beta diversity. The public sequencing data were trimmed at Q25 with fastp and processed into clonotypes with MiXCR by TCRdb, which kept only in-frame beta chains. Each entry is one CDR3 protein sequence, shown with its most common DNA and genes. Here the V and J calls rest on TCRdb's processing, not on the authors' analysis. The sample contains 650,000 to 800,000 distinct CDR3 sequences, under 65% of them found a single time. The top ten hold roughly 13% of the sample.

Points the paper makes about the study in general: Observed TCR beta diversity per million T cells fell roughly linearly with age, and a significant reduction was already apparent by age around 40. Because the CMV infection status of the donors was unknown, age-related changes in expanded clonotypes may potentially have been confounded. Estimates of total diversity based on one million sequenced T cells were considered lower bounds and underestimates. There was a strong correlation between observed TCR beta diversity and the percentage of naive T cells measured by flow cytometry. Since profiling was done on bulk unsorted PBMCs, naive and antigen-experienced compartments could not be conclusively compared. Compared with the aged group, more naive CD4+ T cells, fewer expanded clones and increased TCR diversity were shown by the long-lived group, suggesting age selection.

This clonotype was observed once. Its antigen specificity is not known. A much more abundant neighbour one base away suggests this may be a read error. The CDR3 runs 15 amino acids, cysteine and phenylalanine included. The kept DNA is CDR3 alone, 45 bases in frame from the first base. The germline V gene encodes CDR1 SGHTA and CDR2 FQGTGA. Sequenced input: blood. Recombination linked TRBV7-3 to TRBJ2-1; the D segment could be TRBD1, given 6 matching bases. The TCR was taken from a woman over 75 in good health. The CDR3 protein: CTSSLDRNQYNEQFF. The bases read TGTACCAGCAGCTTAGACAGGAACCAATACAATGAGCAGTTCTTC.